This TCR beta chain is from a study of T cells in Graves' hyperthyroidism and ophthalmopathy (dated by TCRdb to about 2019). For context, the study as a whole: Peripheral blood was sampled at the time of initial diagnosis, prior to any treatment. The paper describes TCR Vbeta CDR3 sequencing of 135 peripheral blood samples, made up of 43 ophthalmopathy patients, some 76 hyperthyroidism patients and 17 progressor patients. After sampling, hyperthyroidism patients received methimazole starting at 30 mg daily, and ophthalmopathy patients received high-dose intravenous methylprednisolone. A discovery cohort of around 98 patients, roughly 40 with Graves' ophthalmopathy and approximately 57 with stable Graves' hyperthyroidism, was used to find distinguishing TCR V-J signatures. Prospective prediction of ophthalmopathy was tested in an independent validation cohort consisting of 18 to 20 hyperthyroidism patients and some 16 patients who later progressed to ophthalmopathy. In about 6 Graves' hyperthyroidism patients, the study also compared T-cell repertoires from thyroid tissue with T-cell repertoires from blood. For training and testing, the roughly 93 patients in the discovery cohort were randomly divided in a 7:3 ratio. The study at large found these results: Blood samples also contained most of the expanded thyroid clonotypes (frequency above 0.001), which suggests that blood repertoires may reflect thyroid immune responses. No statistical method was used to fix the sample size in advance, and group allocation was not hidden from the investigators. In cross-validation, a model built on a 13 V-J signature told ophthalmopathy apart from stable hyperthyroidism with just under 90% sensitivity and approximately 81% specificity, and in testing the same model reached 80%/75%. In validation, the model predicted progression to ophthalmopathy with 60% to 71% sensitivity and around 72% specificity, a median of about 6.7 months before onset.

CDR1 and CDR2 (SEHNR, FQNEAQ) derive from the germline V gene (reference sequence). The CDR3 numbers 15 residues from cysteine through phenylalanine. The only DNA kept is the CDR3, 45 bases in frame from the first base. The germline V end is reduced by 7 bases and the J end by 0 bases; junction bases left unmatched: 9. The TCR beta CDR3 regions were amplified from RNA transcripts. The TCR CDR3 was subjected to a first round of RT-PCR using the HTBI primer set and the Qiagen OneStep RT-PCR kit. A second multiplex PCR round built the libraries, followed by size selection and purification. Libraries were sequenced paired-end with 100 bp reads on an Illumina HiSeq2000. The authors' analysis ran thus. SOAPnuke was used to process the raw data, throwing out any read that contained adapters or uncalled bases, had a mean Phred below 15, or lacked an exact constant-primer or identifier match. COPE v1.2.5 was used to merge the high-quality paired reads, and each unique nucleotide sequence was defined as a clonotype. Clonotypes were aligned to IMGT TRBV, TRBD and TRBJ reference segments using MiTCR v1.1. The analysis was restricted to V-J combinations with a frequency above 0.0001, which together covered 99% to 99.2% of the repertoires. A TCS score was defined as the ratio between F50 (clonal expansion) and ExV (chaos), using BLOSUM62-based TCRdist between CDR3 peptides within each V-J. Welch's t-statistics and random forest reduced fewer than 550 V-J features to 13, which were used in a naive Bayes classifier (R e1071). TCRdb itself trimmed the public reads at Q25 with fastp, ran MiXCR and retained productive beta chains. Identical CDR3 protein sequences are pooled into one entry, listed with their most common genes and DNA. The V and J calls come from TCRdb's annotation, not from the publication. Recorded for this sample are about 250,000 distinct CDR3 sequences; about 20% of them occurred a single time. The ten top clones hold 50% to 75% of the sample.

Ophthalmopathy patients had moderately to severely active disease, Clinical Activity Score of at least 3, NOSPECS grade of at least 4, and duration under 3 months. Patients with uncontrolled infections, other autoimmune diseases, pregnancy or lactation were excluded. Diagnoses were based on clinical symptoms, serum thyroxine and TRAb, thyroid ultrasound and orbital computed tomography. PBMCs were separated from roughly 10 ml of fresh peripheral blood using Ficoll-Paque density gradient centrifugation. Total RNA was extracted using Trizol reagent, and RNA quality was assessed on an Agilent 2100 Bioanalyzer. At least ten counts were recorded for this clonotype. Its target antigen remains unknown. No per-base quality is available; no much larger clone lies one base away.

Sequenced input: blood. Recombination linked TRBV7-9 to TRBJ2-7; TRBD2 fits 7 bases in the junction. This clonotype was sampled from a man in his thirties or forties with Graves' ophthalmopathy. CDR3 region: CASTPPGGSSYEQYF. The nucleotide sequence is TGTGCCAGCACCCCCCCGGGGGGAAGCTCCTACGAGCAGTACTTC.